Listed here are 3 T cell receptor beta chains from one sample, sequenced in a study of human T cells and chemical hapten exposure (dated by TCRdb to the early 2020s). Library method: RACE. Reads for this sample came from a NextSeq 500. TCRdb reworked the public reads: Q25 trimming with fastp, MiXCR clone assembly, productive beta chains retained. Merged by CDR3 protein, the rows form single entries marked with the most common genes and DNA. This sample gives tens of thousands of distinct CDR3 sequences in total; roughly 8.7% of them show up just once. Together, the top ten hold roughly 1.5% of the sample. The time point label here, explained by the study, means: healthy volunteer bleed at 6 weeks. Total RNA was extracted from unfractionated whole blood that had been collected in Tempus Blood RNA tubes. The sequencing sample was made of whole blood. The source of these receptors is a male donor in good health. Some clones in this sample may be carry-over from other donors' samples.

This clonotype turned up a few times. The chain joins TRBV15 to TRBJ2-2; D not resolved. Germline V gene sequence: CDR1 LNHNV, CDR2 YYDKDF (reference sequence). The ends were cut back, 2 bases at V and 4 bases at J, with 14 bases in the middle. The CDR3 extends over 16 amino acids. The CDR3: CATSRSMGSGTGELFF. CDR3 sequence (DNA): TGTGCCACCAGCAGATCCATGGGATCGGGCACCGGGGAGCTGTTTTTT.

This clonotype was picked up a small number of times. The CDR3 DNA reads TGTGCCAGCAGTGAAAATCCCCGGGACTATCAGCCCCAGCATTTT. It encodes CASSENPRDYQPQHF. The V and J genes are TRBV6-1 and TRBJ1-5, with D perhaps TRBD1 (5 bases). The CDR3 sequence is 15 residues long. Deletions cut 2 bases from V and 5 bases from J, with 13 bases between. Germline assignment: CDR1 MNHNS and CDR2 SASEGT.

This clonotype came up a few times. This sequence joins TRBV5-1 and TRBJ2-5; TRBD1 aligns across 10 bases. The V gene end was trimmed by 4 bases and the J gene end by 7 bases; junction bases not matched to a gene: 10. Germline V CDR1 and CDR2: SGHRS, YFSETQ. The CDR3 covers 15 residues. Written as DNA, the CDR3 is TGCGCCAGCAGCCCTAGACAGGGGGCCCTCAGGACCCAGTACTTC. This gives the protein CASSPRQGALRTQYF.